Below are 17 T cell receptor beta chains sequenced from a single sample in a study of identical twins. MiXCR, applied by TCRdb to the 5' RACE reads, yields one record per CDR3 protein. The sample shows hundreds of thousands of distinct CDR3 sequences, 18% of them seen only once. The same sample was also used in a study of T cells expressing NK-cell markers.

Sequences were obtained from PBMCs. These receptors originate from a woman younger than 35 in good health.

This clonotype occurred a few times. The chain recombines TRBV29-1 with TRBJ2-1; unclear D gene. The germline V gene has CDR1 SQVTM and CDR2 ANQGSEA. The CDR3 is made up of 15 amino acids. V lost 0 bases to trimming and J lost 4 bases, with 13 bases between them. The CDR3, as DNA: TGCAGCGTTGAAGAGAAAGGCACCAGGTACAATGAGCAGTTCTTC. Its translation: CSVEEKGTRYNEQFF.

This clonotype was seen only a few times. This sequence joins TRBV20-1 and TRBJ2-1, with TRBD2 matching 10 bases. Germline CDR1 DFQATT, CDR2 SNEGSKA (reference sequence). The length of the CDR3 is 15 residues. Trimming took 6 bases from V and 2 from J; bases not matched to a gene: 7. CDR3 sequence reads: CSAIAGGLTYNEQFF. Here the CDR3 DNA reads TGCAGTGCAATAGCGGGAGGACTAACCTACAATGAGCAGTTCTTC.

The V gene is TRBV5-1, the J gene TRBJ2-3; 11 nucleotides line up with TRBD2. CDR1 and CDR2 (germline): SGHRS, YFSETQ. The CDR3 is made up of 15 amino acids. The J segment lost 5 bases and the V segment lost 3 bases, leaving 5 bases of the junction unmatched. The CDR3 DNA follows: TGCGCCAGCAGCTCGCGACTAGCGGGGAGAGATACGCAGTATTTT. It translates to CASSSRLAGRDTQYF. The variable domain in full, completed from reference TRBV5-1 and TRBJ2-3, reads KAGVTQTPRYLIKTRGQQVTLSCSPISGHRSVSWYQQTPGQGLQFLFEYFSETQRNKGNFPGRFSGRQFSNSRSEMNVSTLELGDSALYLCASSSRLAGRDTQYFGPGTRLTVL.

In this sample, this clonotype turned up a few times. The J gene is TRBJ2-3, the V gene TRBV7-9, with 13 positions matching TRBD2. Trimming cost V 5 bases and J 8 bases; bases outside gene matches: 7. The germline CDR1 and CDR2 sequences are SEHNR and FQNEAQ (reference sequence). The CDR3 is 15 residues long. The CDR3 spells CASSKTSGGSGTQYF. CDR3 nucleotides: TGTGCCAGCAGCAAGACTAGCGGGGGGAGTGGTACGCAGTATTTT.

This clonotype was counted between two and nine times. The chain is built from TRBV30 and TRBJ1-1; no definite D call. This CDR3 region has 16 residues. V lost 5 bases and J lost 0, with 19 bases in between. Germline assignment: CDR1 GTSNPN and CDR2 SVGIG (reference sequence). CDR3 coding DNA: TGTGCCTGGGATTCCATGGGCGGCTACATGAACACTGAAGCTTTCTTT. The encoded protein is CAWDSMGGYMNTEAFF.

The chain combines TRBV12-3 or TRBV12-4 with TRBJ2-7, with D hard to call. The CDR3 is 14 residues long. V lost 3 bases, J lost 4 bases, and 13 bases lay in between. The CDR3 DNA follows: TGTGCCAGCAGTTTCAAAGGCCCAGCTTACGAGCAGTACTTC. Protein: CASSFKGPAYEQYF.

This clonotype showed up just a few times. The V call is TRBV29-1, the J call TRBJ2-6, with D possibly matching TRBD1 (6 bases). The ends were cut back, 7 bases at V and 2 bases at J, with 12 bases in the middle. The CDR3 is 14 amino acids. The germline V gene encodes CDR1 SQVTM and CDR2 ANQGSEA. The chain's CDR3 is CSAIQGPGANVLTF. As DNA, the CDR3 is TGCAGCGCCATACAGGGCCCTGGGGCCAACGTCCTGACTTTC.

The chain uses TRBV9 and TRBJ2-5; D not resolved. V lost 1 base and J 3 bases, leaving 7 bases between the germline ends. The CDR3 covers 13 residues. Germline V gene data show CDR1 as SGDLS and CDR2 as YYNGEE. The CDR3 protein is CASSVSPKETQYF. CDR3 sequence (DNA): TGTGCCAGCAGCGTAAGTCCGAAAGAGACCCAGTACTTC.

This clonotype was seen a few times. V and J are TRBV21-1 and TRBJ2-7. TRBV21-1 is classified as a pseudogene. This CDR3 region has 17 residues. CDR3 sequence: CASSKRPHAEPHDEQYF. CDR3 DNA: TGTGCCAGCAGCAAAAGGCCGCACGCGGAGCCCCATGACGAGCAGTACTTC.

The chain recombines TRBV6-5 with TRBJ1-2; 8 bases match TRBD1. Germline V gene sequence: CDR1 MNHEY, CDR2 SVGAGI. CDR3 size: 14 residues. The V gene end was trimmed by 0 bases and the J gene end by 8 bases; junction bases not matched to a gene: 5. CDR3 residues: CASSYSDRVGGYTF. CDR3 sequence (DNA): TGTGCCAGCAGTTACTCGGACAGGGTAGGAGGCTACACCTTC.

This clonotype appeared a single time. The CDR3 region has the DNA TGTGCCAGCAGTTTGGCGGAACTAGCGGTCTACAATGAGCAGTTCTTC. Amino acid sequence: CASSLAELAVYNEQFF. The genes are TRBV12-3 or TRBV12-4 and TRBJ2-1; TRBD2 aligns across 8 bases. The V segment lost 3 bases and the J segment 3 bases; nucleotides outside the gene matches: 7. The CDR3 extends over 16 amino acids.

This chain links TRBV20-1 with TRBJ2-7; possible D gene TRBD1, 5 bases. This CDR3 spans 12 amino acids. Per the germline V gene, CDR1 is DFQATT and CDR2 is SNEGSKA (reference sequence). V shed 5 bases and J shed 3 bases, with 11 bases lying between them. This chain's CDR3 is CSAAREFYEQYF. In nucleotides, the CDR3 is TGCAGTGCTGCCAGGGAATTCTACGAGCAGTACTTC.

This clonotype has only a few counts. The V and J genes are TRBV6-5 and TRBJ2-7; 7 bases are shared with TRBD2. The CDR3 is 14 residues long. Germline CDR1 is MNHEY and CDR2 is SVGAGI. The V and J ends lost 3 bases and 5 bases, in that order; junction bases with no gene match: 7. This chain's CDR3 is CASSYSERGHEQYF. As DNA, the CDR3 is TGTGCCAGCAGTTATTCAGAGCGGGGCCACGAGCAGTACTTC.

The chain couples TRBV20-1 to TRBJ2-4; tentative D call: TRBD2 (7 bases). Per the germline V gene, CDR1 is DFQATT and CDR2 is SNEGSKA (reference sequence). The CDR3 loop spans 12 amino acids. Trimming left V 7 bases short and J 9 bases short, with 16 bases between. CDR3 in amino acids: CSVAGEGGIQYF. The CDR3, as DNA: TGCAGTGTCGCGGGAGAGGGGGGCATTCAGTACTTC.

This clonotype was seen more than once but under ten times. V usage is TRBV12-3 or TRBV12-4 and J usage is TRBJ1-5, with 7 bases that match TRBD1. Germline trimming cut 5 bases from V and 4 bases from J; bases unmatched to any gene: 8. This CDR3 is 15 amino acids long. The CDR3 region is CASSPGGVANQPQHF. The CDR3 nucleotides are TGTGCCAGCAGTCCAGGGGGGGTGGCTAATCAGCCCCAGCATTTT.

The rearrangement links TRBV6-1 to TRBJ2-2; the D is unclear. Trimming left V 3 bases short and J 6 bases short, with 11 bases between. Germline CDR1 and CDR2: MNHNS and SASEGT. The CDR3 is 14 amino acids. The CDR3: CASSEVDSPGELFF. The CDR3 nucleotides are TGTGCCAGCAGTGAGGTAGACTCTCCCGGGGAGCTGTTTTTT.

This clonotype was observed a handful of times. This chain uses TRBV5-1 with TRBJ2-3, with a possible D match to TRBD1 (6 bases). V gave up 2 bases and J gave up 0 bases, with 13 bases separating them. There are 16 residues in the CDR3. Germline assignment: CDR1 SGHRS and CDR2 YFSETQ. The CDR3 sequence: CASSFAGDTSTDTQYF. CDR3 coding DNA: TGCGCCAGCAGCTTCGCAGGGGATACTAGCACAGATACGCAGTATTTT.